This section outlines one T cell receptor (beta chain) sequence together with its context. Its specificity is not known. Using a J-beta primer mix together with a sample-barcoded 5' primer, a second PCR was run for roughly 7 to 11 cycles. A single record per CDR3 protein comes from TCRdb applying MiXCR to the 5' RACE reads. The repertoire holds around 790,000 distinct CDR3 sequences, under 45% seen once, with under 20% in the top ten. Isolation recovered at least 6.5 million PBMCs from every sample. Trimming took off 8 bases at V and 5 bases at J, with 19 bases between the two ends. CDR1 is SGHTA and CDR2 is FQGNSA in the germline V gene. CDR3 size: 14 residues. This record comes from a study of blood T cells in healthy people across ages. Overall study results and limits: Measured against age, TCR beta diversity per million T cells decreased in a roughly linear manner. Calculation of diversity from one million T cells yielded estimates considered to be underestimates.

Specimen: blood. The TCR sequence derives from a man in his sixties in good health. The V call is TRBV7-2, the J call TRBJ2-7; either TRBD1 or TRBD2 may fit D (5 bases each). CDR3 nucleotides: TGTGCCAGCGGCCCGGCGTATGGGACCCACGAGCAGTACTTC. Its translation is CASGPAYGTHEQYF.